This entry is about one TCR beta chain. The CDR3 contains 11 residues. V was cut by 3 bases and J by 5 bases, with 5 bases left in between. Germline lookup yields CDR1 MNHNS and CDR2 SASEGT. The data originate from a study of neoadjuvant nivolumab and ipilimumab in lung cancer. The table came from immunoSEQ multiplex PCR; TCRdb's copy has only in-frame clones and leaves some out. This sample has around 21,000 clones, with 82% found just once. The specimen comprised peripheral blood, sampled before neoadjuvant nivolumab, alone or with ipilimumab. The genes are TRBV6-1 and TRBJ2-7; D not resolved. The receptor was isolated from an adult with non-small cell lung cancer. The CDR3 is CASSEINEQYF. The CDR3, as DNA: TGTGCCAGCAGTGAGATTAACGAGCAGTACTTC.